A single sample gave rise to the 24 T cell receptor beta chains below, sequenced in a study of blood T cell repertoires in COVID-19. Using immunoSEQ multiplex PCR, the repertoire was profiled, and TCRdb retains in-frame clones only, with some absent. The sample includes about 230,000 clones, about 85% of them seen just once. Material for sequencing was peripheral blood. The receptors were sampled from a man in his forties with acute or convalescent COVID-19.

The chain joins TRBV11-2 to TRBJ1-5; 7 positions match TRBD1. CDR3 length: 13 residues. CDR1 is SGHAT, CDR2 FQNNGV, per germline. V was pared by 7 bases and J by 4 bases, with 4 bases of the junction left unmatched. The CDR3 DNA reads TGTGCCAGCACCGGGACAGCTAATCAGCCCCAGCATTTT. Amino acid sequence: CASTGTANQPQHF.

The chain employs TRBV2 and TRBJ1-5, with D possibly being TRBD1 (5 bases). The germline V gene encodes CDR1 SNHLY and CDR2 FYNNEI. The CDR3 is made up of 15 amino acids. V lost 4 bases, J lost 0 bases, and 10 bases lay in between. The CDR3 is CASSVGQYSNQPQHF. Here the CDR3 DNA reads TGTGCCAGCAGTGTAGGACAATATAGCAATCAGCCCCAGCATTTT.

V and J are TRBV7-3 and TRBJ1-1; 8 nucleotides agree with TRBD1. The V segment lost 4 bases and the J segment 1 base; nucleotides outside the gene matches: 17. CDR1 is SGHTA, CDR2 FQGTGA, per germline. The CDR3 covers 19 residues. CDR3 residues: CASSSLLLTGAKGNTEAFF. The CDR3 nucleotides are TGTGCCAGCAGCTCCCTACTATTGACAGGGGCTAAGGGGAACACTGAAGCTTTCTTT.

The chain recombines TRBV10-3 with TRBJ2-3; D possibly corresponds to TRBD2 (5 bases). Per the germline V gene, CDR1 is ENHRY and CDR2 is SYGVKD. This CDR3 spans 11 amino acids. Trimming stripped 4 bases from V and 6 bases from J, with 5 bases between. CDR3 coding DNA: TGTGCCATCAGTGGCGGGGATACGCAGTATTTT. Encoded protein: CAISGGDTQYF.

The CDR3 region has the DNA TGTGCCAGCTCACCTCAGGGGACAGGGGCTCCTGGGGCCAACGTCCTGACTTTC. It is translated as CASSPQGTGAPGANVLTF. The rearrangement joins TRBV18 to TRBJ2-6, with 10 bases lining up with TRBD1. The germline V gene encodes CDR1 KGHSH and CDR2 LQKENI. The CDR3 spans 18 residues. Trimming cost V 3 bases and J 2 bases; bases outside gene matches: 7.

This clone has a handful of counts. The rearrangement joins TRBV2 to TRBJ2-3, with 8 bases that match TRBD1. J lost 2 bases, V lost 7 bases, and 8 bases had no gene match. The germline V gene encodes CDR1 SNHLY and CDR2 FYNNEI. The CDR3 runs to 15 residues. The CDR3 coding sequence is TGTGCCAGCACAGCCGGACAGGGAACCACAGATACGCAGTATTTT. Translation: CASTAGQGTTDTQYF.

CDR3 region: CASSLAAGGRTDTQYF. The CDR3 bases are TGTGCCAGCAGCTTGGCCGCGGGGGGACGGACAGATACGCAGTATTTT. V usage is TRBV5-4 and J usage is TRBJ2-3, with 8 bases fitting TRBD2. The J segment lost 3 bases and the V segment lost 0 bases, leaving 6 bases of the junction unmatched. The CDR3 length is 16 residues. Germline V gene data show CDR1 as SGHNT and CDR2 as YYREEE (reference sequence).

This clone showed up just a few times. The chain has TRBV4-3 and TRBJ2-2; the match to TRBD1 covers 8 bases. The germline gives CDR1 LGHNA, CDR2 YSLEER. Trimming took 4 bases from V and 0 from J; bases not matched to a gene: 1. The CDR3 has 15 residues. The CDR3 sequence: CASSPQGANTGELFF. The CDR3 bases are TGCGCCAGCAGCCCACAGGGGGCGAACACCGGGGAGCTGTTTTTT.

The V and J genes are TRBV7-2 and TRBJ2-5; 11 positions agree with TRBD2. V lost 4 bases and J lost 7; bases outside the gene matches: 11. The CDR3 is 16 residues long. Germline V gene lookup returns CDR1 SGHTA and CDR2 FQGNSA. In DNA, the CDR3 is TGTGCCAGCAGCTCTAATCTAGCGGGGGGCCGGGGGACCCAGTACTTC. Residues: CASSSNLAGGRGTQYF.

This clone was seen a handful of times. The chain uses TRBV27 and TRBJ1-6; D perhaps matches TRBD1 (5 bases). CDR3 length: 14 amino acids. Per the germline V gene, CDR1 is MNHEY and CDR2 is SMNVEV (reference sequence). The ends were cut back, 7 bases at V and 2 bases at J, with 9 bases in the middle. The CDR3 here is CASTRTPYNSPLHF. CDR3 nucleotides: TGTGCCAGCACCCGGACACCCTATAATTCACCCCTCCACTTT.

V gene TRBV6-5 combines with J gene TRBJ1-5; possible D gene TRBD1, 5 bases. V was cut by 4 bases and J by 8 bases, with 18 bases left in between. The CDR3 spans 15 residues. The germline V gene encodes CDR1 MNHEY and CDR2 SVGAGI. CDR3 loop: CASSFRGDGIEPQHF. The DNA of the CDR3 is TGTGCCAGCAGTTTCCGGGGGGACGGGATCGAGCCCCAGCATTTT.

The genes are TRBV28 and TRBJ1-6; D is ambiguous. V was shortened by 7 bases and J by 10 bases, with 11 bases between the two germline ends. The CDR3 consists of 12 residues. Germline lookup yields CDR1 MDHEN and CDR2 SYDVKM. The CDR3 bases are TGTGCCAGCACGAGGAGTAAATCACCCCTCCACTTT. Translating gives CASTRSKSPLHF.

The chain uses TRBV27 and TRBJ1-5, with D hard to call. V was shortened by 1 base and J by 7 bases, with 8 bases between the two germline ends. This CDR3 comprises 13 residues. CDR1 and CDR2 from the germline V gene are MNHEY and SMNVEV (reference sequence). The CDR3 DNA reads TGTGCCAGCAGTTTATGGCCCCAACAGCCCCAGCATTTT. Its translation: CASSLWPQQPQHF.

V is TRBV18 and J is TRBJ1-2; 10 positions match TRBD1. CDR1 is KGHSH, CDR2 LQKENI, per germline. The CDR3 has 16 amino acids. V was pared by 3 bases and J by 3 bases, with 7 bases of the junction left unmatched. The CDR3 bases are TGTGCCAGCTCACCTCAGGACAGGGGGATCTACTATGGCTACACCTTC. Its protein product is CASSPQDRGIYYGYTF.

The chain links TRBV19 to TRBJ2-1; 8 nucleotides line up with TRBD1. CDR3 length: 14 residues. V shed 6 bases and J 7 bases; nucleotides not matched to a gene: 8. Germline V CDR1 and CDR2: LNHDA, SQIVND (reference sequence). In nucleotides, the CDR3 is TGTGCCAGTAGCTCAGGGGGCAGGTCGAATGAGCAGTTCTTC. This translates into CASSSGGRSNEQFF. Full variable domain (missing parts from reference TRBV19 and TRBJ2-1): DGGITQSPKYLFRKEGQNVTLSCEQNLNHDAMYWYRQDPGQGLRLIYYSQIVNDFQKGDIAEGYSVSREKKESFPLTVTSAQKNPTAFYLCASSSGGRSNEQFFGPGTRLTVL.

The chain recombines TRBV11-2 with TRBJ2-5; 12 bases fit TRBD2. This CDR3 is 18 amino acids long. The germline gives CDR1 SGHAT, CDR2 FQNNGV. The J segment lost 5 bases and the V segment lost 2 bases, leaving 12 bases of the junction unmatched. The CDR3, as DNA: TGTGCCAGCAGCTTAAAGCTAGCGGGGGGGAGCGCTATGGAGACCCAGTACTTC. This gives the protein CASSLKLAGGSAMETQYF.

The chain uses TRBV5-1 and TRBJ1-5; D may be TRBD1 (5 bases). V lost 1 base to trimming and J lost 4 bases, with 6 bases between them. Germline V lookup: CDR1 SGHRS, CDR2 YFSETQ. The CDR3 has 13 amino acids. The CDR3 nucleotides read TGCGCCAGCAGCTTGCAGGGTAATCAGCCCCAGCATTTT. This sequence encodes CASSLQGNQPQHF.

This clone was counted a single time. The V and J genes are TRBV30 and TRBJ2-1, with D possibly matching TRBD1 (6 bases). The V end lost 1 base, the J end lost 6 bases, and 16 bases lay between the germline ends. Germline CDR1 GTSNPN, CDR2 SVGIG (reference sequence). CDR3 size: 15 residues. CDR3 bases: TGTGCCTGGAGTGCCGCGTTGGCAGGGGTCAATGAGCAGTTCTTC. As protein: CAWSAALAGVNEQFF.

The chain has TRBV6-5 and TRBJ1-2, with a possible D match to TRBD1 (6 bases). CDR3 size: 15 residues. The V gene's germline CDR1 is MNHEY and CDR2 SVGAGI. Trimming removed 6 bases at V and 1 base at J, with 15 bases between. The CDR3 region has the DNA TGTGCCAGCAGCCCCACGTGGACAGTTAACTATGGCTACACCTTC. Protein: CASSPTWTVNYGYTF.

The sample holds a few counts of this clone. The V gene is TRBV5-5, the J gene TRBJ1-1; the match to TRBD1 covers 9 bases. This CDR3 has 14 amino acids. Germline V gives CDR1 SGHKS, CDR2 YYEKEE (reference sequence). Trimming removed 4 bases from V and 5 bases from J; junction bases left unmatched: 6. In DNA, the CDR3 is TGTGCCAGCAGCCCTGACAGGGGGACGACTGAAGCTTTCTTT. Protein: CASSPDRGTTEAFF.

DNA of the CDR3: TGTGCCAGCAGTCGGCTCGGGAGTTCTGGAAACACCATATATTTT. Its protein is CASSRLGSSGNTIYF. The V gene is TRBV6-5, the J gene TRBJ1-3; D remains unclear. CDR1 and CDR2 (germline): MNHEY, SVGAGI. The CDR3 has 15 amino acids. V shed 5 bases and J shed 1 base, with 12 bases lying between them.

V usage is TRBV27 and J usage is TRBJ1-2, with unresolved D. Looked up from germline, CDR1 is MNHEY and CDR2 is SMNVEV (reference sequence). The CDR3 is made up of 15 amino acids. V was trimmed by 8 bases and J by 2 bases, leaving 18 bases between them. The CDR3 region has the DNA TGTGCCAGCCTTCCCGGGGATCCCTCCAACTATGGCTACACCTTC. It is translated as CASLPGDPSNYGYTF.

The rearrangement links TRBV5-6 to TRBJ2-2, with 10 positions matching TRBD1. Germline values: CDR1 SGHDT, CDR2 YYEEEE. The CDR3 runs to 15 residues. With V trimmed by 2 bases and J by 6 bases, 4 bases remained unmatched. The CDR3 nucleotides are TGTGCCAGCAGCTTCGGGACAGGGGTACCCGGGGAGCTGTTTTTT. Protein product: CASSFGTGVPGELFF.

The genes are TRBV7-9 and TRBJ1-2; D gene unclear. This CDR3 contains 13 residues. V lost 0 bases and J 8 bases, leaving 10 bases between the germline ends. Per germline, CDR1 SEHNR and CDR2 FQNEAQ (reference sequence). Written as DNA, the CDR3 is TGTGCCAGCAGCTTAGCCGGGGTCGAGGGCTACACCTTC. It is translated as CASSLAGVEGYTF.